Shown below are 17 T cell receptor beta chains from a single sample sequenced in a study of blood T cells in healthy people across ages. Through a sample-barcoded 5' primer and a J-beta primer mix, a second PCR was run for about 6 to 12 cycles. TCRdb reprocessed the 5' RACE reads with MiXCR, giving one entry per CDR3 protein. The sample has approximately 880,000 distinct CDR3 sequences; around 46% are singletons. The sample was blood. The receptors were gathered from a man in his thirties or forties in good health.

The genes are TRBV20-1 and TRBJ2-4; D is perhaps TRBD1 (6 bases). The DNA matches TRBJ2-7 better at its end, which makes the J call doubtful. The germline V gene has CDR1 DFQATT and CDR2 SNEGSKA (reference sequence). This CDR3 contains 14 residues. CDR3 amino acids: CSARDQYRAHEQYF. CDR3 in DNA: TGCAGTGCTAGAGATCAATACAGGGCCCACGAGCAGTACTTC.

V is TRBV9 and J is TRBJ2-5, with D unclear. Germline-derived CDR1 and CDR2 are SGDLS and YYNGEE. V was trimmed by 6 bases and J by 1 base, leaving 13 bases between them. The CDR3 totals 14 residues. The DNA of the CDR3 is TGTGCCAGCACCTTTTCCCCACTCCAAGAGACCCAGTACTTC. It encodes CASTFSPLQETQYF.

The rearrangement links TRBV4-3 to TRBJ2-7; the D gene is possibly TRBD2 (5 bases). CDR1 is LGHNA and CDR2 is YSLEER in the germline V gene. The V end was cut by 4 bases, the J end by 7 bases, with 14 bases between. The CDR3 length is 13 residues. CDR3 nucleotides: TGCGCCAGCAGCCGAGAACTAGGCTGTGAGCAGTACTTC. The encoded protein is CASSRELGCEQYF.

This clonotype was counted only a few times. V and J are TRBV29-1 and TRBJ2-5; 8 nucleotides match TRBD2. The junction had 5 bases not matched to a gene; V was cut back by 3 bases and J by 5 bases. The germline gives CDR1 SQVTM, CDR2 ANQGSEA. This CDR3 spans 13 amino acids. The CDR3, as DNA: TGCAGCGTTGACTCGGGGGGGCTGGAGACCCAGTACTTC. It yields the protein CSVDSGGLETQYF. Looking up the rest from reference TRBV29-1 and TRBJ2-5 gives the full variable domain: SAVISQKPSRDICQRGTSLTIQCQVDSQVTMMFWYRQQPGQSLTLIATANQGSEATYESGFVIDKFPISRPNLTFSTLTVSNMSPEDSSIYLCSVDSGGLETQYFGPGTRLLVL.

This clonotype was counted only a few times. The rearrangement uses TRBV7-2 and TRBJ2-5, with D perhaps given as TRBD1 or TRBD2 (5 bases each). The J call may be in error: the DNA end matches TRBJ2-7 better. The germline gives CDR1 SGHTA, CDR2 FQGNSA. The CDR3 extends over 13 amino acids. The CDR3 loop is CASSLPGSNEQYF. CDR3 DNA: TGTGCCAGCAGCTTACCAGGGAGCAACGAGCAGTACTTC.

CDR3 residues: CSARDPGQRNYGYTF. The CDR3 coding sequence is TGCAGTGCTAGAGATCCGGGACAGCGAAACTATGGCTACACCTTC. V gene TRBV20-1 combines with J gene TRBJ1-2; 7 nucleotides align to TRBD1. This CDR3 has 15 residues. V lost 0 bases and J lost 2; bases outside the gene matches: 6. Germline lookup yields CDR1 DFQATT and CDR2 SNEGSKA (reference sequence).

The CDR3 region has the DNA TGCGCCAGCAGCCCCGCGGCGGCGAGCACTGAAGCTTTCTTT. It yields the protein CASSPAAASTEAFF. This chain uses TRBV4-3 with TRBJ1-1; D is uncertain. This CDR3 has 14 residues. Germline CDR1 reads LGHNA; CDR2 reads YSLEER. The V and J ends lost 4 bases and 4 bases respectively, with 13 bases between them.

There are a few counts of this clonotype. The chain is built from TRBV7-2 and TRBJ2-5, with 10 positions matching TRBD2. The J call is doubtful: the DNA matches TRBJ2-7 better. The CDR3 extends over 13 amino acids. Germline V gene data show CDR1 as SGHTA and CDR2 as FQGNSA. In DNA form, the CDR3 reads TGTGCCAGCAGCTTTAGCGGGGGGCGCGAGCAGTACTTC. Translating it yields CASSFSGGREQYF.

The rearrangement joins TRBV4-3 to TRBJ2-2, with 7 bases that match TRBD1. CDR3 size: 16 residues. Losses at the gene ends were 0 bases for V and 4 bases for J; bases not matched to a gene: 5. Germline V gene data show CDR1 as LGHNA and CDR2 as YSLEER. CDR3 in DNA: TGCGCCAGCAGCCAAGATCTTGGGACAGCCACCGGGGAGCTGTTTTTT. It yields the protein CASSQDLGTATGELFF.

The rearrangement joins TRBV5-1 to TRBJ2-7, with 13 bases matching TRBD2. TRBJ2-5 matches the DNA end more closely, so the J call is doubtful. The germline CDR1 and CDR2 sequences are SGHRS and YFSETQ. This CDR3 has 19 amino acids. CDR3 region: CASSSLRTSGGLYQETQYF. The CDR3 bases are TGCGCCAGCAGCAGCCTTAGGACTAGCGGGGGCCTTTACCAAGAGACCCAGTACTTC.

The table lists this clonotype with a few counts. The gene calls are TRBV20-1 and TRBJ1-5; the D is unclear. The CDR3 consists of 14 residues. CDR1 DFQATT and CDR2 SNEGSKA come from the germline V gene (reference sequence). V shed 3 bases and J shed 6 bases, with 15 bases lying between them. CDR3 DNA sequence: TGCAGTGCTAGTCGGACCCAACGGGGTCAGCCCCAGCATTTT. It codes for CSASRTQRGQPQHF.

The CDR3 protein is CASSQRTGAGETQYF. The DNA for the CDR3 is TGTGCCAGTAGCCAGCGGACAGGGGCAGGGGAGACCCAGTACTTC. The chain employs TRBV11-3 and TRBJ2-5; 9 bases are a match to TRBD1. Germline V lookup: CDR1 SGHNT, CDR2 YENEEA. The V and J ends lost 9 bases and 5 bases, in that order; junction bases with no gene match: 13. This CDR3 is 15 amino acids long.

The chain is built from TRBV4-1 and TRBJ2-1; D unclear. The V gene lost 4 bases and the J gene lost 2 bases, with 18 bases spanning the gap. Germline V CDR1 and CDR2: MGHRA, YSYEKL. The CDR3 sequence is 17 residues long. The CDR3, as DNA: TGCGCCAGCAGCCGCAAAGGTGTCGGCATTGCCTACAATGAGCAGTTCTTC. Its translation: CASSRKGVGIAYNEQFF.

Points on this clonotype: Its ends do not fully match the called genes, so a read error is possible. The chain has TRBV6-1 and TRBJ2-3; 10 nucleotides match TRBD2. The CDR3 length is 16 residues. CDR1 and CDR2 (germline): MNHNS, SASEGT. Here the CDR3 reads CANSEGAGGNTDTQYF. The CDR3 DNA reads TGTGCCAACAGTGAAGGAGCGGGGGGGAACACAGATACGCAGTATTTT.

The chain links TRBV12-3 or TRBV12-4 to TRBJ2-5; TRBD1 aligns across 7 bases. V was pared by 5 bases and J by 5 bases, with 11 bases of the junction left unmatched. This CDR3 spans 15 amino acids. The CDR3 bases are TGTGCCAGCAGTCCCGGCAGGGGGTTCGAGGAGACCCAGTACTTC. Its protein product is CASSPGRGFEETQYF.

The chain is built from TRBV24-1 and TRBJ1-2; 7 bases fit TRBD1. J was trimmed by 6 bases and V by 2 bases; bases with no gene match: 2. Germline CDR1 and CDR2: KGHDR and SFDVKD. This CDR3 has 13 residues. The CDR3 DNA reads as TGTGCCACCAGTGATTCGGACAGGAATGGCTACACCTTC. Its protein product is CATSDSDRNGYTF.

The gene calls are TRBV6-2 or TRBV6-3 and TRBJ2-5; 7 bases match TRBD2. Germline CDR1 is MNHEY and CDR2 is SVGEGT. The trim removed 8 bases at V and 1 base at J, leaving 13 bases unmatched. CDR3 length: 16 amino acids. The CDR3 sequence is CASLAKQRGGQETQYF. CDR3 nucleotide sequence: TGTGCCAGCCTCGCGAAACAACGCGGGGGCCAAGAGACCCAGTACTTC.